This entry lists 5 T cell receptor beta chains sequenced from one sample in a study of monozygotic twins with inflammatory bowel disease. TCRdb reprocessed the 5' RACE reads and stores each CDR3 protein as one record, lacking DNA. In all, the sample yields about 420,000 distinct CDR3 sequences. Sequencing was carried out using blood. All receptors come from a human donor with ulcerative colitis or Crohn's disease, or a healthy co-twin of an affected twin (not recorded which).

The J gene is TRBJ2-3, the V gene TRBV7-2; TCRdb indicates TRBD2, and absent DNA this call remains unverified. The CDR3 contains 14 residues. CDR1 SGHTA and CDR2 FQGNSA come from the germline V gene. CDR3 amino acids: CASTFSSTTDTQYF.

The chain has TRBV20-1 and TRBJ2-7; without DNA, the TCRdb call of TRBD1 cannot be checked. The germline V gene encodes CDR1 DFQATT and CDR2 SNEGSKA (reference sequence). The CDR3 loop spans 16 amino acids. CDR3 loop: CSAENPGQGLSYEQYF.

This chain joins TRBV5-4 and TRBJ2-7; TCRdb outputs TRBD1, but without DNA this stays unchecked. The germline gives CDR1 SGHNT, CDR2 YYREEE (reference sequence). The CDR3 spans 16 residues. CDR3 residues: CASSSNAGTGSYEQYF.

The chain links TRBV7-2 to TRBJ2-1; TCRdb designates TRBD2, a call that cannot be tested without DNA. The germline CDR1 and CDR2 sequences are SGHTA and FQGNSA. CDR3 length: 17 amino acids. The CDR3 protein is CASSHTMRPGRNNEQFF. Together with reference TRBV7-2 and TRBJ2-1, the CDR3 gives the full variable domain: GAGVSQSPSNKVTEKGKDVELRCDPISGHTALYWYRQSLGQGLEFLIYFQGNSAPDKSGLPSDRFSAERTGGSVSTLTIQRTQQEDSAVYLCASSHTMRPGRNNEQFFGPGTRLTVL.

The chain uses TRBV4-1 and TRBJ2-3; TCRdb's D call of TRBD1 is untestable without DNA. This CDR3 comprises 14 residues. The germline CDR1 and CDR2 sequences are MGHRA and YSYEKL. The CDR3: CASSQRDRGDTQYF.